The entry below gives a single T cell receptor beta chain sequence along with its context. This sample was included in a study of blood T cell repertoires in COVID-19. About the research overall: T cells, B-cell-depleted T cells, or PBMCs provided the cDNA or gDNA that served as material.

V trimming: 6 bases; J trimming: 0 bases; junction bases outside the gene matches: 6. Germline values: CDR1 MNHEY, CDR2 SVGAGI. The CDR3 is 15 residues long. In the authors' workflow: Reference gene primer amplification gave nucleated cell count estimates. The protocol was immunoSEQ multiplex PCR, while the TCRdb copy is restricted to in-frame clones and leaves out a portion. The V and J calls and clone size come from that table; D and trimming were worked out from the DNA. The data show some 100,000 clones, around 92% seen once. The chain recombines TRBV6-5 with TRBJ1-2, with 8 nucleotides matching TRBD1. Material: peripheral blood. The source is a middle-aged man with active COVID-19. The CDR3 DNA reads as TGTGCCAGCAGGGTCGGACAGGGACCTAACTATGGCTACACCTTC. The encoded protein is CASRVGQGPNYGYTF.